A single sample gave rise to the 2 T cell receptor beta chains below, sequenced in a study of blood T cell repertoires in COVID-19. Sequenced by immunoSEQ multiplex PCR; TCRdb stores in-frame clones only, minus some. The table shows fewer than 500,000 clones, with roughly nine tenths occurring only once. The sequenced sample consisted of PBMCs or T cells enriched from blood (not recorded which). The origin of the receptors is a woman under 30 with acute COVID-19.

This clone was observed a single time. V gene TRBV28 combines with J gene TRBJ1-1; the D gene is possibly TRBD1 (6 bases). The CDR3 is 15 residues long. Germline V gene sequence: CDR1 MDHEN, CDR2 SYDVKM. The V end was cut by 6 bases, the J end by 5 bases, with 19 bases between. CDR3 DNA sequence: TGTGCCAGCAGCCAAAAGGCAGGGGCTAGGACTGAAGCTTTCTTT. It yields the protein CASSQKAGARTEAFF. Drawing the rest from reference TRBV28 and TRBJ1-1, the complete variable domain is DVKVTQSSRYLVKRTGEKVFLECVQDMDHENMFWYRQDPGLGLRLIYFSYDVKMKEKGDIPEGYSVSREKKERFSLILESASTNQTSMYLCASSQKAGARTEAFFGQGTRLTVV.

The chain has TRBV5-1 and TRBJ1-4, with D maybe TRBD1 (5 bases). This CDR3 comprises 15 residues. Trimming stripped 7 bases from V and 3 bases from J, with 16 bases between. Germline V gene data show CDR1 as SGHRS and CDR2 as YFSETQ. The CDR3: CASALGGDPNEKLFF. CDR3 bases: TGCGCCAGCGCACTGGGAGGGGACCCTAATGAAAAACTGTTTTTT.